This TCR beta chain comes out of a study of blood T cell repertoires in COVID-19. Overall study: Spain, Italy and the United States supplied samples that represented acute and convalescent COVID-19. T cells, B-cell-depleted T cells, or PBMCs provided the cDNA or gDNA that served as material.

V was pared by 7 bases and J by 6 bases, with 7 bases of the junction left unmatched. The CDR3 is made up of 14 amino acids. Per germline, CDR1 SGHRS and CDR2 YFSETQ. Per the study methods: Amplification from reference gene primers served as the basis for estimated nucleated cell counts. Clones were read by immunoSEQ multiplex PCR, and TCRdb kept only the in-frame ones, dropping some. The V and J calls and clone size are taken from that table; D and trimming were inferred from the DNA. This sample has fewer than 120,000 clones; about 75% occur once, and the top ten carry 16%. Sequenced sample: peripheral blood. The V and J genes are TRBV5-1 and TRBJ2-7; TRBD2 matches at 13 bases. The receptor was derived from an elderly woman with active or convalescent COVID-19. The CDR3 nucleotides are TGCGCCAGCCGCGGACTAGCGGGAGAAGGCGAGCAGTACTTC. This gives the protein CASRGLAGEGEQYF.